This TCR beta chain is from a study of tumour-infiltrating T cells in Burkitt lymphoma (TCRdb year 2020). For the study in its entirety: All epidemiological subtypes of Burkitt lymphoma were represented in the cohort, which was made up of under 100 patients. When TCR repertoire data were correlated with clinical outcome, productive clonality turned out to predict both overall and progression-free survival, independent of established prognosticators, age at diagnosis among them.

Library creation used the immunoSEQ multiplex PCR assay. In TCRdb, the immuneACCESS table is reduced to in-frame sequences with V and J assigned. These tables do not hold every clone; where another copy was compared, an unresolved V gene accounts for under half, and the others remain unexplained. The sample profile shows more than 45,000 clones; approximately 31% of them were found once. 2.5% to 3.5% of the sample is in the top ten clones. Results the study describes overall, beyond this receptor: Numerous Burkitt lymphoma patients were found to share several public clonotypes, a finding suggesting shared tumour neoantigen selection that is absent from diffuse large B-cell lymphoma.

Looking up the germline V gene yields CDR1 SGHRS and CDR2 YFSETQ. From the cysteine up to the phenylalanine, the CDR3 has a length of 16 residues. Of all the DNA, just the CDR3 is kept, 48 bases in frame from base 1. The germline V and J ends show losses of 0 bases and 6 bases respectively, and no gene match explains 5 bases of the junction. Concerning this clone: What this receptor recognizes is not known. No much larger clone is present one base from it, and per-base qualities are unavailable.

The sequence was obtained from a human donor with Burkitt lymphoma. Input material: tumor tissue. This sequence uses TRBV5-1 and TRBJ2-3; TRBD2 fits 12 bases in the junction. The CDR3 protein sequence reads: CASSLGGLAGFDTQYF. The DNA sequence reads TGCGCCAGCAGCTTGGGAGGACTAGCGGGGTTTGATACGCAGTATTTT.